Below are 30 T cell receptor beta chains sequenced from a single sample in a study of blood T cell repertoires in COVID-19. Sequenced by immunoSEQ multiplex PCR; TCRdb stores in-frame clones only, minus some. Counted here are about 250,000 clones, roughly 83% occurring once; the ten biggest clones make up 5.5% to 6.5%. What was sequenced was peripheral blood. These receptors were taken from a woman older than 75 with COVID-19, enrolled during active disease.

J is TRBJ1-3 and V is TRBV7-9, with TRBD1 matching 8 bases. The germline V gene has CDR1 SEHNR and CDR2 FQNEAQ (reference sequence). The CDR3 has 15 amino acids. The ends lost 5 bases at V and 2 bases at J; junction bases unmatched: 5. The CDR3 reads CASSALQGAGNTIYF. In DNA form, the CDR3 reads TGTGCCAGCAGCGCCTTACAGGGGGCTGGAAACACCATATATTTT.

The V gene is TRBV24-1, the J gene TRBJ2-3; D is undetermined. CDR3 length: 13 amino acids. V was trimmed by 7 bases and J by 4 bases, leaving 11 bases between them. CDR1 is KGHDR, CDR2 SFDVKD, per germline. The DNA of the CDR3 is TGTGCCACCAGCAACCCCGGGTCAGATACGCAGTATTTT. Its protein is CATSNPGSDTQYF.

The chain couples TRBV6-6 to TRBJ2-2, with D hard to call. The CDR3 contains 15 residues. The germline gives CDR1 MNHNY, CDR2 SVGAGI (reference sequence). With 5 bases removed from V and 4 bases from J, the gap between germline ends came to 14 bases. DNA of the CDR3: TGTGCCAGCAGTAAAAACGGTGAGGCCACCGGGGAGCTGTTTTTT. It yields the protein CASSKNGEATGELFF.

Concerning this clone itself: Other DNA sequences in the same sample also yield this CDR3. The rearrangement joins TRBV18 to TRBJ1-6, with D possibly being TRBD1 (6 bases). There are 14 residues in the CDR3. CDR1 KGHSH and CDR2 LQKENI come from the germline V gene. Trimming removed 2 bases at V and 7 bases at J, with 9 bases between. Written as DNA, the CDR3 is TGTGCCAGCTCACCAGCGGGGGGCAATTCACCCCTCCACTTT. Translated: CASSPAGGNSPLHF. Full variable domain (missing parts from reference TRBV18 and TRBJ1-6): NAGVMQNPRHLVRRRGQEARLRCSPMKGHSHVYWYRQLPEEGLKFMVYLQKENIIDESGMPKERFSAEFPKEGPSILRIQQVVRGDSAAYFCASSPAGGNSPLHFGNGTRLTVT.

DNA of the CDR3: TGCGCCAGCAGCGCGGGACAGTATAAAGAGACCCAGTACTTC. Translated: CASSAGQYKETQYF. The chain uses TRBV5-1 and TRBJ2-5, with D possibly TRBD1 on 7 matching bases. CDR1 and CDR2 from the germline V gene are SGHRS and YFSETQ. The CDR3 totals 14 residues. V shed 4 bases and J shed 3 bases, with 13 bases lying between them.

This rearrangement joins TRBV6-5 to TRBJ1-2; D is unclear. The germline gives CDR1 MNHEY, CDR2 SVGAGI. Trimming removed 10 bases from V and 5 bases from J, with 8 bases in between. CDR3 length: 10 amino acids. In nucleotides, the CDR3 is TGTGCCACCTTCCAGTATGGCTACACCTTC. It encodes CATFQYGYTF.

This clone appeared once. The rearrangement uses TRBV11-2 and TRBJ2-7; 9 positions match TRBD1. CDR1 is SGHAT, CDR2 FQNNGV, per germline. There are 14 residues in the CDR3. V shed 3 bases and J 6 bases; nucleotides not matched to a gene: 6. The CDR3: CASSLGTGPLEQYF. Written as DNA, the CDR3 is TGTGCCAGCAGCTTGGGGACAGGGCCCCTCGAGCAGTACTTC.

The chain employs TRBV13 and TRBJ1-1; 7 bases are a match to TRBD1. The germline CDR1 and CDR2 sequences are PRHDT and FYEKMQ (reference sequence). Germline trimming cut 8 bases from V and 1 base from J; bases unmatched to any gene: 13. This CDR3 is 16 amino acids long. The DNA of the CDR3 is TGTGCCAGCGCGGAATACAGGGGAGGAAGGAACACTGAAGCTTTCTTT. Translation: CASAEYRGGRNTEAFF.

The rearrangement uses TRBV18 and TRBJ1-1, with D hard to call. CDR1 and CDR2 from the germline V gene are KGHSH and LQKENI. Trimming cost V 3 bases and J 1 base, with 9 bases left between them. The CDR3 length is 14 residues. DNA for the CDR3: TGTGCCAGCTCACCGTTTGCAGGGAACACTGAAGCTTTCTTT. Its protein is CASSPFAGNTEAFF. The variable domain in full, completed from reference TRBV18 and TRBJ1-1, reads NAGVMQNPRHLVRRRGQEARLRCSPMKGHSHVYWYRQLPEEGLKFMVYLQKENIIDESGMPKERFSAEFPKEGPSILRIQQVVRGDSAAYFCASSPFAGNTEAFFGQGTRLTVV.

The rearrangement links TRBV2 to TRBJ1-5, with 8 nucleotides matching TRBD1. V lost 6 bases to trimming and J lost 6 bases; unmatched junction nucleotides: 10. Germline CDR1 and CDR2: SNHLY and FYNNEI. The CDR3 consists of 15 residues. CDR3 loop: CASSDRGAKGQPQHF. The CDR3 nucleotides read TGTGCCAGCAGCGACAGGGGCGCAAAGGGTCAGCCCCAGCATTTT.

This chain links TRBV5-1 with TRBJ2-5, with D tentatively TRBD2 (5 bases). The CDR3 runs 13 residues. Trimming left V 4 bases short and J 3 bases short, with 10 bases between. The germline gives CDR1 SGHRS, CDR2 YFSETQ. The CDR3 protein is CASSRSDKETQYF. CDR3 sequence (DNA): TGCGCCAGCAGCCGTAGCGACAAAGAGACCCAGTACTTC.

The rearrangement uses TRBV4-2 and TRBJ2-7; maybe TRBD1 (6 bases). This CDR3 is built from 15 residues. V lost 2 bases and J 0 bases, leaving 11 bases between the germline ends. The germline V gene encodes CDR1 LGHNA and CDR2 YNFKEQ. The CDR3 protein is CASSQSTGSSYEQYF. CDR3 DNA sequence: TGTGCCAGCAGCCAATCGACAGGAAGCTCCTACGAGCAGTACTTC.

V gene TRBV3-1 (or the pseudogene TRBV3-2) combines with J gene TRBJ2-1, with 8 bases that match TRBD2. The germline V gene encodes CDR1 LGHDT and CDR2 YNNKEL (reference sequence). The CDR3 has 14 amino acids. The J segment lost 14 bases and the V segment lost 4 bases, leaving 13 bases of the junction unmatched. This chain's CDR3 is CASSLGRTGGLKFF. The CDR3 DNA sequence: TGTGCCAGCAGCCTCGGGAGGACGGGGGGGCTCAAGTTCTTC.

The chain employs TRBV18 and TRBJ2-1; TRBD1 agrees at 8 bases. The CDR3 has 14 residues. V gave up 4 bases and J gave up 7 bases; unmatched junction bases: 6. Germline CDR1 KGHSH, CDR2 LQKENI. CDR3 region: CASSLQGAGNEQFF. The CDR3 nucleotides read TGTGCCAGCTCACTCCAGGGGGCGGGGAATGAGCAGTTCTTC.

This clone was counted a few times. The DNA for the CDR3 is TGCGCCAGCAGCTTGGGGGGACAGGGCACAGATACGCAGTATTTT. Protein sequence: CASSLGGQGTDTQYF. The chain combines TRBV5-1 with TRBJ2-3; TRBD1 agrees at 8 bases. The germline gives CDR1 SGHRS, CDR2 YFSETQ. This CDR3 is built from 15 residues. Losses at the gene ends were 0 bases for V and 1 base for J; bases not matched to a gene: 1.

The V and J genes are TRBV28 and TRBJ1-4; TRBD1 matches at 12 bases. The CDR3 is made up of 18 amino acids. Germline V CDR1 and CDR2: MDHEN, SYDVKM. V gave up 3 bases and J gave up 3 bases; unmatched junction bases: 8. CDR3 sequence (DNA): TGTGCCAGCAGTTTGTCAGGGGACAGGGGGCCCTCTAATGAAAAACTGTTTTTT. It translates to CASSLSGDRGPSNEKLFF.

The J gene is TRBJ1-4, the V gene TRBV23-1, with 9 bases fitting TRBD1. TRBV23-1 is placed among ORFs of uncertain function. The CDR3 extends over 16 amino acids. V gave up 2 bases and J gave up 8 bases; unmatched junction bases: 9. CDR3 in DNA: TGCGCCAGCAGTCAAGAGGGGACAGGGTTGTGGGAAAAACTGTTTTTT. Protein product: CASSQEGTGLWEKLFF.

The chain recombines TRBV7-2 with TRBJ2-7; 9 bases line up with TRBD1. The germline V gene encodes CDR1 SGHTA and CDR2 FQGNSA. J was trimmed by 8 bases and V by 5 bases; bases with no gene match: 7. The CDR3 extends over 13 amino acids. The CDR3 sequence is CASSPQGQGQQYF. As DNA, the CDR3 is TGTGCCAGCAGCCCGCAGGGACAGGGACAGCAGTACTTC.

The genes are TRBV18 and TRBJ2-1; TRBD2 aligns across 14 bases. The CDR3 contains 21 residues. V was clipped by 3 bases and J by 0 bases; unmatched bases: 13. Germline V gene sequence: CDR1 KGHSH, CDR2 LQKENI. The DNA of the CDR3 is TGTGCCAGCTCACCGACGGGGACTAGCGGGGGCCGGGCCTACTCCTACAATGAGCAGTTCTTC. Its translation: CASSPTGTSGGRAYSYNEQFF.

The chain uses TRBV11-1 and TRBJ2-5; tentative D call: TRBD1 (5 bases). V was clipped by 8 bases and J by 5 bases, with 12 bases between them. CDR1 and CDR2 (germline): SGHAT, FQDESV (reference sequence). The CDR3 has 12 amino acids. CDR3 nucleotides: TGTGCCAGCCAAGGGGTCTCGGAGACCCAGTACTTC. It encodes CASQGVSETQYF.

The chain employs TRBV6-5 and TRBJ1-2; perhaps TRBD1 as D (6 bases). This CDR3 comprises 14 residues. Germline V gene sequence: CDR1 MNHEY, CDR2 SVGAGI. V was trimmed by 6 bases and J by 8 bases, leaving 19 bases between them. CDR3 in DNA: TGTGCCAGCAGAAAGACAGGCGTACTTCGGGGCTACACCTTC. This codes for CASRKTGVLRGYTF.

The CDR3 DNA reads TGTGCCTGGAGTGTACCGGCGGGTTCAGGGGGCTATGGCTACACCTTC. This codes for CAWSVPAGSGGYGYTF. This sequence joins TRBV30 and TRBJ1-2, with 7 positions matching TRBD1. With 0 bases clipped from V and 4 bases from J, the junction kept 11 bases outside the gene matches. Germline V gene lookup returns CDR1 GTSNPN and CDR2 SVGIG (reference sequence). The CDR3 sequence is 16 residues long.

The chain employs TRBV24-1 and TRBJ1-5, with D perhaps TRBD1 (5 bases). Germline CDR1 KGHDR, CDR2 SFDVKD. Trimming removed 9 bases from V and 0 bases from J, with 11 bases in between. The CDR3 totals 14 residues. This CDR3 is CATSGGNSNQPQHF. The CDR3 coding sequence is TGTGCCACCTCGGGGGGGAATAGCAATCAGCCCCAGCATTTT.

The V gene is TRBV18, the J gene TRBJ1-1, with D possibly matching TRBD1 (5 bases). Germline-derived CDR1 and CDR2 are KGHSH and LQKENI. V lost 6 bases, J lost 1 base, and 9 bases lay in between. There are 13 residues in the CDR3. The CDR3 spells CASSIGQNTEAFF. CDR3 DNA sequence: TGTGCCAGCTCTATCGGACAGAACACTGAAGCTTTCTTT. Full variable domain (remainder filled in from reference TRBV18 and TRBJ1-1): NAGVMQNPRHLVRRRGQEARLRCSPMKGHSHVYWYRQLPEEGLKFMVYLQKENIIDESGMPKERFSAEFPKEGPSILRIQQVVRGDSAAYFCASSIGQNTEAFFGQGTRLTVV.

V gene TRBV10-3 combines with J gene TRBJ2-1; TRBD1 agrees at 8 bases. The CDR3 runs 13 residues. Per the germline V gene, CDR1 is ENHRY and CDR2 is SYGVKD. Germline trimming cut 6 bases from V and 5 bases from J; bases unmatched to any gene: 3. The CDR3 DNA is TGTGCCATCAGGGACAGGGAGAACAATGAGCAGTTCTTC. It is translated as CAIRDRENNEQFF.

The V gene is TRBV5-1, the J gene TRBJ1-6; 8 nucleotides line up with TRBD1. Germline CDR1 and CDR2: SGHRS and YFSETQ. This CDR3 has 14 residues. The junction had 6 bases not matched to a gene; V was cut back by 5 bases and J by 8 bases. In nucleotides, the CDR3 is TGCGCCAGCAGGCAGGGACAGGAGGATTCACCCCTCCACTTT. Amino acid sequence: CASRQGQEDSPLHF.

The gene calls are TRBV6-2 or TRBV6-3 and TRBJ1-1; D may be TRBD1 (6 bases). The CDR3 consists of 14 residues. CDR1 MNHEY and CDR2 SVGEGT come from the germline V gene. Trimming removed 5 bases from V and 1 base from J, with 11 bases in between. CDR3 in amino acids: CASSKRTENTEAFF. DNA of the CDR3: TGTGCCAGCAGTAAAAGGACAGAGAACACTGAAGCTTTCTTT.

The V call is TRBV6-5, the J call TRBJ1-1; maybe TRBD1 (5 bases). CDR3 length equals 13 residues. Per the germline V gene, CDR1 is MNHEY and CDR2 is SVGAGI. V was trimmed by 6 bases and J by 8 bases, leaving 16 bases between them. The CDR3 nucleotides are TGTGCCAGCAGCCCCCCCTGGCAGGGAGAAGCTTTCTTT. Protein sequence: CASSPPWQGEAFF.

The sample holds a few counts of this clone. The rearrangement links TRBV14 to TRBJ2-4; 7 positions agree with TRBD1. The V and J ends lost 0 bases and 0 bases, in that order; junction bases with no gene match: 8. The germline V gene encodes CDR1 SGHDN and CDR2 FVKESK. This CDR3 is built from 18 residues. CDR3 nucleotide sequence: TGTGCCAGCAGCCAAGAAGGCACAGGGGTATCAGCCAAAAACATTCAGTACTTC. The encoded protein is CASSQEGTGVSAKNIQYF. Combining the CDR3 with reference TRBV14 and TRBJ2-4 gives the whole variable domain EAGVTQFPSHSVIEKGQTVTLRCDPISGHDNLYWYRRVMGKEIKFLLHFVKESKQDESGMPNNRFLAERTGGTYSTLKVQPAELEDSGVYFCASSQEGTGVSAKNIQYFGAGTRLSVL.

The V gene is TRBV7-9, the J gene TRBJ1-2, with D hard to call. Trimming removed 7 bases from V and 5 bases from J, with 11 bases in between. Germline CDR1 and CDR2: SEHNR and FQNEAQ (reference sequence). The CDR3 spans 12 residues. CDR3 loop: CASTPTQYGYTF. Here the CDR3 DNA reads TGTGCCAGCACCCCCACACAATATGGCTACACCTTC.